The rows below give T cell receptor beta chains drawn from one sample of a study of T cell repertoires in cytomegalovirus infection. Their antigens are not known. MiXCR, applied by TCRdb to the reads, yields one record per CDR3 protein. The table has some 350,000 distinct CDR3 sequences, about a third seen once. Sequenced here: cultured PBMCs, sampled from culture after CMV antigen stimulation. These receptors came from a human donor in good health (CMV status not recorded). Some clones in this sample may be carry-over from other donors' samples. The CDR3 runs from the conserved cysteine through the conserved F or W. A D gene is named only where the DNA matches it firmly. Expanded clones get a size class; other rows say once, few or many, or leave the size out.

d_call,v_call,j_call,clone_size,cdr3_nt,cdr3_aa
NA,TRBV28,TRBJ2-2,NA,TGTGCCAGCAGCCCTCCTGGGGGGCAATACGGCGGGGAGCTGTTTTTT,CASSPPGGQYGGELFF
NA,TRBV7-2,TRBJ1-1,many,TGTGCCAGCAGCCCCCCGGGAAACACTGAAGCTTTCTTT,CASSPPGNTEAFF
NA,TRBV11-2,TRBJ1-1,NA,TGTGCCAGCAGCTTACCAGGTTTCACTGAAGCTTTCTTT,CASSLPGFTEAFF
NA,TRBV6-1,TRBJ2-1,many,TGTGCCAGCAGCGAAGGGGGAGGTGAGCAGTTCTTC,CASSEGGGEQFF
TRBD1,TRBV12-3/TRBV12-4,TRBJ1-4,NA,TGTGCCAGCAGTTATCGGACAGGATATGAAAAACTGTTTTTT,CASSYRTGYEKLFF
NA,TRBV7-2,TRBJ2-5,few,TGTGCCAGCAGCTTAGACAGGGACCAAGAGACCCAGTACTTC,CASSLDRDQETQYF
NA,TRBV5-1,TRBJ2-1,NA,TGCGCCAGCAGCTTGGCCCCCTCCGGGCGCGACAACTACAATGAGCAGTTCTTC,CASSLAPSGRDNYNEQFF
NA,TRBV11-1,TRBJ2-1,NA,TGTGCCAGCAGCTTAGTGTGGTTGGGTGATCGCAATGAGCAGTTCTTC,CASSLVWLGDRNEQFF
NA,TRBV7-2,TRBJ1-3,few,TGTGCCAGCAGCTTAGTGAGCTACTCTGGAAACACCATATATTTT,CASSLVSYSGNTIYF
TRBD2,TRBV12-3/TRBV12-4,TRBJ2-3,NA,TGTGCCAGCAGTCCCCTGGCGGGGGTTAGCACAGATACGCAGTATTTT,CASSPLAGVSTDTQYF
NA,TRBV6-1,TRBJ1-1,NA,TGTGCCAGCAGTGAGCGGACGGGCCCGAACACTGAAGCTTTCTTT,CASSERTGPNTEAFF
NA,TRBV20-1,TRBJ2-3,few,TGCAGTGCTAGAGATGGGGTAGCTGGAGATACGCAGTATTTT,CSARDGVAGDTQYF
NA,TRBV20-1,TRBJ2-2,NA,TGCAGTGCTAGCTGGGCGCTGGGGACCGGGGAGCTGTTTTTT,CSASWALGTGELFF
NA,TRBV7-9,TRBJ2-2,NA,TGTGCCAGCAGTCCCATTTTAGGACAGCGACGCCTAGACACCGGGGAGCTGTTTTTT,CASSPILGQRRLDTGELFF
NA,TRBV7-2,TRBJ2-7,few,TGTGCCAGCAGCTTAGAATGGTCTAGCTTCTACGAGCAGTACTTC,CASSLEWSSFYEQYF
NA,TRBV4-1,TRBJ2-3,many,TGCGCCAGCAGCCAAGTTTTGGGAGTAGATACGCAGTATTTT,CASSQVLGVDTQYF
NA,TRBV6-1,TRBJ2-1,few,TGTGCCAGCAGTGAAGTAAGGGGAAGTGAGCAGTTCTTC,CASSEVRGSEQFF
NA,TRBV29-1,TRBJ1-1,NA,TGCAGCGTTCACAGGGAGAGTGAAGCTTTCTTT,CSVHRESEAFF
NA,TRBV6-6,TRBJ2-4,few,TGTGCCAGCAGTTACCAGTCTGGCAAAAACATTCAGTACTTC,CASSYQSGKNIQYF
TRBD2,TRBV12-3/TRBV12-4,TRBJ2-3,NA,TGTGCCAGCAGTACTAGCGGGATTTCCACAGATACGCAGTATTTT,CASSTSGISTDTQYF
NA,TRBV7-2,TRBJ1-3,many,TGTGCCAGCAGCGCTTCAGGGTATAGCTCTGGAAACACCATATATTTT,CASSASGYSSGNTIYF
NA,TRBV2,TRBJ2-1,few,TGTGCCAGCTTCACGGGAGAGTGGTTCTTC,CASFTGEWFF
TRBD1,TRBV14,TRBJ1-4,NA,TGTGCCAGCAGCCCTATACCGGGACAGGGGAACCTTAATGAAAAACTGTTTTTT,CASSPIPGQGNLNEKLFF
TRBD2,TRBV27,TRBJ2-7,few,TGTGCCAGCAGTATAGACTCTAGCGGTAATTACGAGCAGTACTTC,CASSIDSSGNYEQYF
NA,TRBV29-1,TRBJ2-7,once,TGCAGCGTTCGACAAGCCTACGAGCAGTACTTC,CSVRQAYEQYF
TRBD1,TRBV6-6,TRBJ1-1,NA,TGTGCCAGCAACTACAGGGGGCCCACTGAAGCTTTCTTT,CASNYRGPTEAFF
TRBD2,TRBV7-2,TRBJ2-7,few,TGTGCCAGCAGCTTAGCGCAGTCCTCGGGGGGATTAAGCTACGAGCAGTACTTC,CASSLAQSSGGLSYEQYF
NA,TRBV28,TRBJ2-3,NA,TGTGCCAGCAGACGGGGTAGTGCAGATACGCAGTATTTT,CASRRGSADTQYF
NA,TRBV6-6,TRBJ1-2,NA,TGTGCCAGCATCCCCGGGGGAGGGTATGGCTACACCTTC,CASIPGGGYGYTF
NA,TRBV7-2,TRBJ2-1,NA,TGTGCCAGCAGCTTAAGGAACTTAATCAATGAGCAGTTCTTC,CASSLRNLINEQFF
NA,TRBV4-3,TRBJ2-5,NA,TGCGCCAGCAGCCAAGAAGGGAGAGCAGAGACCCAGTACTTC,CASSQEGRAETQYF
NA,TRBV6-2/TRBV6-3,TRBJ2-2,NA,TGTGCCAGCACTCTAAGCGGGTTTGGTAGGACCGGGGAGCTGTTTTTT,CASTLSGFGRTGELFF
TRBD1,TRBV6-6,TRBJ2-5,many,TGTGCCAGCAGCCAACAGGGGCAACAAGAGACCCAGTACTTC,CASSQQGQQETQYF
NA,TRBV7-8,TRBJ2-2,NA,TGTGCCAGCAGCTTAGGGCGGGGCTCACGAACCGGGGAGCTGTTTTTT,CASSLGRGSRTGELFF
TRBD1,TRBV7-9,TRBJ2-7,NA,TGTGCCAGCAGCTTAGCACAGGGGGACTACGAGCAGTACTTC,CASSLAQGDYEQYF
NA,TRBV18,TRBJ2-1,NA,TGTGCCAGCTCGGAAGGGGTGGAAAATGAGCAGTTCTTC,CASSEGVENEQFF
TRBD2,TRBV7-2,TRBJ2-1,many,TGTGCCAGCAGCTTAGCCTCTACTAGCGGGAGCTACAATGAGCAGTTCTTC,CASSLASTSGSYNEQFF
TRBD2,TRBV5-4,TRBJ2-5,few,TGTGCCAGCAGCCCCGGGAGGTCCAGCGGGAGGTTTCAAGAGACCCAGTACTTC,CASSPGRSSGRFQETQYF
NA,TRBV19,TRBJ2-1,few,TGTGCCAGTAGTATAAGGGCCCGAAGTCTAGGGTCCTACAATGAGCAGTTCTTC,CASSIRARSLGSYNEQFF
TRBD2,TRBV7-2,TRBJ2-3,NA,TGTGCCAGCAGCTTCCCTACTAGCGGGAGGGCGGATCAAGATACGCAGTATTTT,CASSFPTSGRADQDTQYF
TRBD2,TRBV7-2,TRBJ2-7,NA,TGTGCCAGCAGCCCGGGACTAGCAAGGGGAAAGTACTTC,CASSPGLARGKYF
NA,TRBV4-1,TRBJ1-2,NA,TGCGCCAGCAGCCAAGATTCCCCTAAGGGACCCTATGGCTACACCTTC,CASSQDSPKGPYGYTF
NA,TRBV7-2,TRBJ1-1,NA,TGTGCCAGCAGCTTAGCGTTACAGGGAGGGTGGTACACTGAAGCTTTCTTT,CASSLALQGGWYTEAFF
NA,TRBV7-2,TRBJ2-5,few,TGTGCCAGCATCAAAGGCGGGGAAGAGACCCAGTACTTC,CASIKGGEETQYF
NA,TRBV7-6,TRBJ1-5,few,TGTGCCAGCAGCCCTCTCCCCTTTAGCAATCAGCCCCAGCATTTT,CASSPLPFSNQPQHF
TRBD1,TRBV7-8,TRBJ2-1,NA,TGTGCCAGCAGCTTAGCCCGGGACAGGACTTCCTACAATGAGCAGTTCTTC,CASSLARDRTSYNEQFF
NA,TRBV7-2,TRBJ1-5,NA,TGTGCCAGCAGCTTAGTTCCGGGGGTGGATCAGCCCCAGCATTTT,CASSLVPGVDQPQHF
NA,TRBV7-2,TRBJ2-7,many,TGTGCCAGCAGCTTAGCGTGGGATGAGCAGTACTTC,CASSLAWDEQYF